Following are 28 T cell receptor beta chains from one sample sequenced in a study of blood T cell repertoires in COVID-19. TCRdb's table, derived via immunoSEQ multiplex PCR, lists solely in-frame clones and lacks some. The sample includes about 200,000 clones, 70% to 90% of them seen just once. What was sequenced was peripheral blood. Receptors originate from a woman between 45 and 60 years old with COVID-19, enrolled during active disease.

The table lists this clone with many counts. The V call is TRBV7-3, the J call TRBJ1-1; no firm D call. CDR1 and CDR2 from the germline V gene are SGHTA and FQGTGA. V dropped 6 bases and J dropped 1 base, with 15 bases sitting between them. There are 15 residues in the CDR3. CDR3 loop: CASSPSAGSNTEAFF. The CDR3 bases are TGTGCCAGCAGTCCCTCGGCAGGTTCGAACACTGAAGCTTTCTTT. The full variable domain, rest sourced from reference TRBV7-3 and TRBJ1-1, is GAGVSQTPSNKVTEKGKYVELRCDPISGHTALYWYRQSLGQGPEFLIYFQGTGAADDSGLPNDRFFAVRPEGSVSTLKIQRTERGDSAVYLCASSPSAGSNTEAFFGQGTRLTVV.

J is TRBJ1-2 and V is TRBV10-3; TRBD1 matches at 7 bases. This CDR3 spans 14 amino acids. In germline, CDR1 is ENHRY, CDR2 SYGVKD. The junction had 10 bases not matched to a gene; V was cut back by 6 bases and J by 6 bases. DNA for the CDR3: TGTGCCATCAGCCTAAATCGCGACAGGGATGGCTACACCTTC. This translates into CAISLNRDRDGYTF.

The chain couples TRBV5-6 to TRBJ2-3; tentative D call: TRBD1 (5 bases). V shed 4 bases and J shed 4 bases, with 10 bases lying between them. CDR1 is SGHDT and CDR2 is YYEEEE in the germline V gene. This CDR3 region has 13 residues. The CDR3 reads CASSGRQSDTQYF. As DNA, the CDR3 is TGTGCCAGCAGCGGTCGACAGTCAGATACGCAGTATTTT.

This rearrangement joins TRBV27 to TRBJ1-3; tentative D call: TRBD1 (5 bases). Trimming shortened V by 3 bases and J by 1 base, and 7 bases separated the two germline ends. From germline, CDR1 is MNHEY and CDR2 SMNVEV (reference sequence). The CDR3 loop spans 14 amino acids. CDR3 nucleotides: TGTGCCAGCAGTTTCCGGGGGTCTGGAAACACCATATATTTT. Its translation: CASSFRGSGNTIYF.

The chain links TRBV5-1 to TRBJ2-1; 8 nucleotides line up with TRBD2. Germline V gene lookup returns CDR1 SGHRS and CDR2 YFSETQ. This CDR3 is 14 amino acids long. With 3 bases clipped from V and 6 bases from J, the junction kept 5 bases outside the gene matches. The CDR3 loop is CASSSGTRTNEQFF. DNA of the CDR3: TGCGCCAGCAGCTCCGGGACTAGGACCAATGAGCAGTTCTTC.

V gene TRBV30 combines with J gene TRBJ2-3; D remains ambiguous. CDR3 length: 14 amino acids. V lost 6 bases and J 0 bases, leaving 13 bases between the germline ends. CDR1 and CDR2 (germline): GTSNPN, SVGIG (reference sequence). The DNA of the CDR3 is TGTGCCTGTCGCCCCCCTGCGAGCACAGATACGCAGTATTTT. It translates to CACRPPASTDTQYF.

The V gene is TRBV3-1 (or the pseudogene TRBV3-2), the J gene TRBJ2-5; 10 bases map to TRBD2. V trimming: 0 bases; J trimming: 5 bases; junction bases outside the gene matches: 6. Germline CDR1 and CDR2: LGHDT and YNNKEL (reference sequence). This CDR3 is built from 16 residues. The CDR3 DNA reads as TGTGCCAGCAGCCAAGATAGAGCGGGGGGGCTTGAGACCCAGTACTTC. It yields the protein CASSQDRAGGLETQYF.

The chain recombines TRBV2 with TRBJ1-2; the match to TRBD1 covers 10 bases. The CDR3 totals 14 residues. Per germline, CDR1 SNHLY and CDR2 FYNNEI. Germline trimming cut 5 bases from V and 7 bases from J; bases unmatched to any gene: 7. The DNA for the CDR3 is TGTGCCAGCAGTCCTGACAGGGGGCGGGGTGGCTACACCTTC. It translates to CASSPDRGRGGYTF.

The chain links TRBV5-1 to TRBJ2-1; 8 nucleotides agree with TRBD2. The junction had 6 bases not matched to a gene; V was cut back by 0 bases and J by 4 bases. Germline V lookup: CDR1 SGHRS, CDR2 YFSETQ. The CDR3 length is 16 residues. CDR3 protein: CASSLEGLDLYNEQFF. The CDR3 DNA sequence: TGCGCCAGCAGCTTGGAGGGACTAGATTTATACAATGAGCAGTTCTTC. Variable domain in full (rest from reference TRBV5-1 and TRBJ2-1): KAGVTQTPRYLIKTRGQQVTLSCSPISGHRSVSWYQQTPGQGLQFLFEYFSETQRNKGNFPGRFSGRQFSNSRSEMNVSTLELGDSALYLCASSLEGLDLYNEQFFGPGTRLTVL.

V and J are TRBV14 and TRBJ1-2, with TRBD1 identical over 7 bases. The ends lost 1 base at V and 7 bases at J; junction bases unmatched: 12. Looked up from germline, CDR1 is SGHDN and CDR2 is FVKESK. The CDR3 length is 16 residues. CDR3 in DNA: TGTGCCAGCAGCCAAGGGCTGAGGGGGCGAGGAATTGGCTACACCTTC. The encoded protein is CASSQGLRGRGIGYTF. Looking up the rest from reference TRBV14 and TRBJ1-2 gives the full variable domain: EAGVTQFPSHSVIEKGQTVTLRCDPISGHDNLYWYRRVMGKEIKFLLHFVKESKQDESGMPNNRFLAERTGGTYSTLKVQPAELEDSGVYFCASSQGLRGRGIGYTFGSGTRLTVV.

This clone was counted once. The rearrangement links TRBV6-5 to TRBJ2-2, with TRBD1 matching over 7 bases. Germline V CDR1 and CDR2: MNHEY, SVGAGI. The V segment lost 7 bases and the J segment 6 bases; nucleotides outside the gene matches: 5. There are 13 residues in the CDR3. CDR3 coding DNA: TGTGCCAGCACCGGGACAGCAGCCGGGGAGCTGTTTTTT. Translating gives CASTGTAAGELFF.

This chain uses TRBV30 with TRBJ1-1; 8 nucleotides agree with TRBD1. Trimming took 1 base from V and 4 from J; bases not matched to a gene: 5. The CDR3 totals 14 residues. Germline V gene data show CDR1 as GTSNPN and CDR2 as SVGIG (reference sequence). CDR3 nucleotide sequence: TGTGCCTGGAGTGGACAGGGGAGGGGCACTGAAGCTTTCTTT. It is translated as CAWSGQGRGTEAFF.

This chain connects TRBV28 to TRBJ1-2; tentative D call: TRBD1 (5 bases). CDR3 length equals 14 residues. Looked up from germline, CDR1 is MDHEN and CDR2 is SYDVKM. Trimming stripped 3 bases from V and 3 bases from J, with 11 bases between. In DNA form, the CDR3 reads TGTGCCAGCAGTTTGGGGGGTCGATACTATGGCTACACCTTC. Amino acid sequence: CASSLGGRYYGYTF.

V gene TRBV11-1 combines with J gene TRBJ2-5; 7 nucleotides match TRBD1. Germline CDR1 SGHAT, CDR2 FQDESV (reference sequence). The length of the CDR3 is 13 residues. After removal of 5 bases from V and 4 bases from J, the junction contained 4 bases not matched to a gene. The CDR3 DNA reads TGTGCCAGCAGCCAGGGACAGCGAGAGACCCAGTACTTC. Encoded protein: CASSQGQRETQYF.

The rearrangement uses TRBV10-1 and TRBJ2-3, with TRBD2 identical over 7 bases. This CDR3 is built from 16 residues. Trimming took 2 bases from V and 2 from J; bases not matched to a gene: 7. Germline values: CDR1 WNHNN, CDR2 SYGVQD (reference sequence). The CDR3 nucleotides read TGCGCCAGCAGTGAGAATTTCGGGGGGACCACAGATACGCAGTATTTT. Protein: CASSENFGGTTDTQYF.

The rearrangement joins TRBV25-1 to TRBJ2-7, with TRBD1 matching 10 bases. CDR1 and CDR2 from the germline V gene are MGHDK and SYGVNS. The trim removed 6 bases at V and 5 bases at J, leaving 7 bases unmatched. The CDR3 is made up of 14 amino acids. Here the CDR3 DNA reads TGTGCCAGCAGGAGAGGGACAGGGGTCGACGAGCAGTACTTC. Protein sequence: CASRRGTGVDEQYF.

The CDR3 loop is CASSPTGGDIGNTIYF. CDR3 in DNA: TGTGCCAGCAGTCCGACAGGGGGCGATATAGGAAACACCATATATTTT. This chain connects TRBV28 to TRBJ1-3; TRBD1 matches at 10 bases. The germline gives CDR1 MDHEN, CDR2 SYDVKM. The CDR3 is 16 amino acids. Unmatched junction bases numbered 8, after V lost 5 bases and J lost 4 bases.

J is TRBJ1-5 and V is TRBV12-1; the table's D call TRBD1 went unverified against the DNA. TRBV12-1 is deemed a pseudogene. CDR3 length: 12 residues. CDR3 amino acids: CASRTYYQPQHF. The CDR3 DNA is TGTGCCAGCAGGACATACTATCAGCCCCAGCATTTT.

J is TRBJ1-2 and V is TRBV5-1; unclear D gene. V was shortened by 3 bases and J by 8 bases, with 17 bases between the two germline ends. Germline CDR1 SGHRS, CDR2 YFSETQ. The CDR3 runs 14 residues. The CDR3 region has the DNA TGCGCCAGCAGCTCCTTCCCCGGGTTGGAGGGCTACACCTTC. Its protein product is CASSSFPGLEGYTF.

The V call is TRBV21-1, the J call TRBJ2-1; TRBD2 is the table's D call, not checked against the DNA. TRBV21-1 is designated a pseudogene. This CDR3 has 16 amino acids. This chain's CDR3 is CASSEETGPSSNEQFF. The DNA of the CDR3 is TGTGCCAGCAGTGAGGAGACGGGTCCCTCATCTAATGAGCAGTTCTTC.

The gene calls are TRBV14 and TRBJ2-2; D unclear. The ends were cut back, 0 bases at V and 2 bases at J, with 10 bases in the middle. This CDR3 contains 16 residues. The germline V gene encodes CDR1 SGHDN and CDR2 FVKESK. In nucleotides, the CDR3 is TGTGCCAGCAGCCAAGAATCGCGGAGAAACACCGGGGAGCTGTTTTTT. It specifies CASSQESRRNTGELFF.

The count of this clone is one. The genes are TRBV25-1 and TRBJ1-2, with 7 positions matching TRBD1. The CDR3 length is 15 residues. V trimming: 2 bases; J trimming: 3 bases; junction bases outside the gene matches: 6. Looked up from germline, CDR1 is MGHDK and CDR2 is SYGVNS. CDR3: CASSERRTGDYGYTF. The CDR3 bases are TGTGCCAGCAGTGAAAGGAGGACAGGAGACTATGGCTACACCTTC.

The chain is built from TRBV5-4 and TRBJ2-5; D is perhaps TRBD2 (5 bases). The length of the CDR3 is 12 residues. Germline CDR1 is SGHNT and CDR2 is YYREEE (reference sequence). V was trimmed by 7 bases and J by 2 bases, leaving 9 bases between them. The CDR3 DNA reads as TGTGCCAGCGGCGGGTCTCAAGAGACCCAGTACTTC. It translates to CASGGSQETQYF.

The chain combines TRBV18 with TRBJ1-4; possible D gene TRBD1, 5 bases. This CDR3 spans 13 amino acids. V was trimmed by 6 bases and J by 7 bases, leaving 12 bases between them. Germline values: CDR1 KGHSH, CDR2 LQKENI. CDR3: CASSPQGGEKLFF. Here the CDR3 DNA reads TGTGCCAGCTCCCCCCAGGGCGGTGAAAAACTGTTTTTT.

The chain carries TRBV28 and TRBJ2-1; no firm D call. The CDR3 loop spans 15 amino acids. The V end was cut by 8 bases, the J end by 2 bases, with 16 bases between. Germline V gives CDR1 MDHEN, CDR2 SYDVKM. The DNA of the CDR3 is TGTGCCAGCTGTCGTTCCTTAGCTCCCTACAATGAGCAGTTCTTC. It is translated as CASCRSLAPYNEQFF.

CDR3 amino acids: CAWNEGGPPPGELFF. The DNA of the CDR3 is TGTGCCTGGAACGAGGGGGGGCCCCCCCCCGGGGAGCTGTTTTTT. The genes are TRBV30 and TRBJ2-2; tentatively, D is TRBD2 (7 bases). CDR1 and CDR2 (germline): GTSNPN, SVGIG (reference sequence). V was pared by 4 bases and J by 6 bases, with 18 bases between. This CDR3 region has 15 residues. The whole variable domain, remainder taken from reference TRBV30 and TRBJ2-2, is SQTIHQWPATLVQPVGSPLSLECTVEGTSNPNLYWYRQAAGRGLQLLFYSVGIGQISSEVPQNLSASRPQDRQFILSSKKLLLSDSGFYLCAWNEGGPPPGELFFGEGSRLTVL.

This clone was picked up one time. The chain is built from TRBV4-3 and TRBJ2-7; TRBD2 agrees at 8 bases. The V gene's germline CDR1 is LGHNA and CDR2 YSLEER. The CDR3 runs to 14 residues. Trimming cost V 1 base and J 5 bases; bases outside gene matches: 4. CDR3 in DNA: TGCGCCAGCAGCCAAGCGGGGGGGGGTGACGAGCAGTACTTC. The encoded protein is CASSQAGGGDEQYF.

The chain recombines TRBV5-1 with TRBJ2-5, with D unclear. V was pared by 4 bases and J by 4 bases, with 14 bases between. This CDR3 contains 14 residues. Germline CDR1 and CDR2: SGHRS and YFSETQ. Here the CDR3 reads CASSLVELGETQYF. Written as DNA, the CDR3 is TGCGCCAGCAGCCTCGTAGAGCTTGGAGAGACCCAGTACTTC.